This T cell receptor beta chain derives from a study of PD-1 blockade in classical Hodgkin lymphoma. Findings and limits, study-wide: Newly diagnosed patients were said to have less baseline TCR diversity than healthy donors did. The repertoire differences lack a defined cause, possibly disease activity or prior therapy.

This clone has a handful of counts. The antigen is not known. V was clipped by 3 bases and J by 4 bases; unmatched bases: 6. Germline V lookup: CDR1 SQVTM, CDR2 ANQGSEA. The CDR3 extends over 14 amino acids. TCRdb keeps only in-frame clones here, not all; method: immunoSEQ multiplex PCR. Counted here are 20,000 to 25,000 clones, about 80% occurring once; the ten biggest clones make up about 39%. Each patient relapsed following autologous stem cell transplantation, and prior brentuximab vedotin exposure differed. The receptor's source is a human donor with classical Hodgkin lymphoma. Specimen: peripheral blood mononuclear cells (PBMCs), collected before the second cycle of nivolumab. J is TRBJ2-1 and V is TRBV29-1; 7 nucleotides align to TRBD2. As DNA, the CDR3 is TGCAGCGTTGACCTAGCGGCTCCGTACAATGAGCAGTTCTTC. It encodes CSVDLAAPYNEQFF.